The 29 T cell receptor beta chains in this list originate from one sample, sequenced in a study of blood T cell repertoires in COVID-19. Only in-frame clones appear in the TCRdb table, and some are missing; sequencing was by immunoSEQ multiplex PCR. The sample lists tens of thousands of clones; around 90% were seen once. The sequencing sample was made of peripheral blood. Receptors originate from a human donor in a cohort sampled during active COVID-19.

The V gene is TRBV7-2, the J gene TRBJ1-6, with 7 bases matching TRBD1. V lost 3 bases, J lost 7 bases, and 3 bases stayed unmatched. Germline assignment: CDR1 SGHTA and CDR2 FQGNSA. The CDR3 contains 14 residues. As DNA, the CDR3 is TGTGCCAGCAGCTTTGTGGGACAGAATTCACCCCTCCACTTT. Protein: CASSFVGQNSPLHF.

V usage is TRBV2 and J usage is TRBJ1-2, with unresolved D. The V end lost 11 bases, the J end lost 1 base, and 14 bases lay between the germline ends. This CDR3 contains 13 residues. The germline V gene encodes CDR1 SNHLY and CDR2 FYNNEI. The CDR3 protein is CAAPAALNYGYTF. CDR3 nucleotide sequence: TGTGCCGCCCCAGCGGCCCTTAACTATGGCTACACCTTC.

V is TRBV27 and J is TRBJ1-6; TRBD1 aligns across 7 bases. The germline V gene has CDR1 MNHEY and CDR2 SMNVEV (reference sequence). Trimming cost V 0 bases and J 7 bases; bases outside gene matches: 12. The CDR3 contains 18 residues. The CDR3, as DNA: TGTGCCAGCAGTTTATCTTTGGGACAGTCTAAGCCCAATTCACCCCTCCACTTT. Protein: CASSLSLGQSKPNSPLHF.

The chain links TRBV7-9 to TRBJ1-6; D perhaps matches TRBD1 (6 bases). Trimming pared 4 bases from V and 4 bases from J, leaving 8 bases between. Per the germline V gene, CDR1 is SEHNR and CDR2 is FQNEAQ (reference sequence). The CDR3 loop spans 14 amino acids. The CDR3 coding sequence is TGTGCCAGCAGCTCGGACAGTTATAATTCACCCCTCCACTTT. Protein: CASSSDSYNSPLHF.

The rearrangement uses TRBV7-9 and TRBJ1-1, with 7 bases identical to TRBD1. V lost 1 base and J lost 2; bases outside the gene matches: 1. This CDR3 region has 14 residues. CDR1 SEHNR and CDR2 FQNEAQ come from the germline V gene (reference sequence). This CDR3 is CASSLEGANTEAFF. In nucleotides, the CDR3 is TGTGCCAGCAGCTTAGAGGGGGCCAACACTGAAGCTTTCTTT.

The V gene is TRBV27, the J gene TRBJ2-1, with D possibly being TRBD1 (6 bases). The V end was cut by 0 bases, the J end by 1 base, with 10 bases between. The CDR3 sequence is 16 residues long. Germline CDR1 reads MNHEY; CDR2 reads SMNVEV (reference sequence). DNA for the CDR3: TGTGCCAGCAGTTTATCTTCCAGGGGATCCTACAATGAGCAGTTCTTC. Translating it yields CASSLSSRGSYNEQFF.

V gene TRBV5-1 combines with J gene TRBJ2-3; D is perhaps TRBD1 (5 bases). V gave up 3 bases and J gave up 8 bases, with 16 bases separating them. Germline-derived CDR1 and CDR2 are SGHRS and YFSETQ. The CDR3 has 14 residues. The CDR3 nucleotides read TGCGCCAGCAGCTCTGGCTTCGACCAGGGTACGCAGTATTTT. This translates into CASSSGFDQGTQYF. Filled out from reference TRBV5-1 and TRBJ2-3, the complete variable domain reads KAGVTQTPRYLIKTRGQQVTLSCSPISGHRSVSWYQQTPGQGLQFLFEYFSETQRNKGNFPGRFSGRQFSNSRSEMNVSTLELGDSALYLCASSSGFDQGTQYFGPGTRLTVL.

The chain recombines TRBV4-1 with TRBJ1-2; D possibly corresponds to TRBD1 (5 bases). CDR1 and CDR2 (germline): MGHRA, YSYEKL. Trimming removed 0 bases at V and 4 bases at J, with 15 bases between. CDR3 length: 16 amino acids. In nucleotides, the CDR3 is TGCGCCAGCAGCCAAGATCCCGGCGGGGGATCCTATGGCTACACCTTC. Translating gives CASSQDPGGGSYGYTF.

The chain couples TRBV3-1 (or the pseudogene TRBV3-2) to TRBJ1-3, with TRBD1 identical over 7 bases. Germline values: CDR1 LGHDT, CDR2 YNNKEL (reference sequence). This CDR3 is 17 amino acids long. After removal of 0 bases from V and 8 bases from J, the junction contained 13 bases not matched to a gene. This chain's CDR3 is CASSQDRRGRGTDTIYF. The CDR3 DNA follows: TGTGCCAGCAGCCAAGATCGAAGGGGCAGGGGGACGGACACCATATATTTT.

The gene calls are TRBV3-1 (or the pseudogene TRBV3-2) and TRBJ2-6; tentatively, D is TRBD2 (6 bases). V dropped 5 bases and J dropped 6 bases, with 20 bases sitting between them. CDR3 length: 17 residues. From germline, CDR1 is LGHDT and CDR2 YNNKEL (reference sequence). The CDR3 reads CASSDDAGPSEANVLTF. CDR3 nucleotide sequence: TGTGCCAGCAGCGATGACGCGGGACCCTCCGAGGCCAACGTCCTGACTTTC.

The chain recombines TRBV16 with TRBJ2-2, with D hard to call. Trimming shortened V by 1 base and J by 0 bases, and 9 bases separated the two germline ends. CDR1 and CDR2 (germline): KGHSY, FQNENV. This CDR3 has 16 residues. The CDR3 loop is CASSQLHSPNTGELFF. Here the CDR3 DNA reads TGTGCCAGCAGCCAATTGCACAGCCCGAACACCGGGGAGCTGTTTTTT.

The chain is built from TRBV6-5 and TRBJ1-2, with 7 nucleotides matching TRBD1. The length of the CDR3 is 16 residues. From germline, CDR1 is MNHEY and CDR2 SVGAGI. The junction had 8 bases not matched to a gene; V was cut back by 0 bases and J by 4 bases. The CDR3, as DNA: TGTGCCAGCAGTTACTCGGGACAGCTTACATTCTATGGCTACACCTTC. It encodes CASSYSGQLTFYGYTF.

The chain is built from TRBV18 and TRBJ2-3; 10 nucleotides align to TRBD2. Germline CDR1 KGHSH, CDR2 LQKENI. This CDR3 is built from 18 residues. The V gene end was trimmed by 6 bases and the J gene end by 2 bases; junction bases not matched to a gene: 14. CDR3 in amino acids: CASSPVRVAGGTTDTQYF. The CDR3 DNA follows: TGTGCCAGCTCCCCCGTGAGGGTAGCGGGGGGAACCACAGATACGCAGTATTTT.

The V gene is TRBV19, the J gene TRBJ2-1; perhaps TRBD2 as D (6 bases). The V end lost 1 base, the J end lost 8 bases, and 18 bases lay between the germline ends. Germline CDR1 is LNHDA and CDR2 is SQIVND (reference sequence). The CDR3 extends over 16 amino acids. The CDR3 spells CASSIGLVTLGDEQFF. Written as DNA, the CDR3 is TGTGCCAGTAGTATAGGACTAGTCACCTTGGGTGATGAGCAGTTCTTC.

CDR3 sequence: CASGLQGRAEAFF. DNA for the CDR3: TGTGCCAGCGGCTTACAGGGACGGGCTGAAGCTTTCTTT. The chain carries TRBV28 and TRBJ1-1; TRBD1 is a possible D gene (6 bases). This CDR3 has 13 amino acids. Germline values: CDR1 MDHEN, CDR2 SYDVKM. The ends were cut back, 8 bases at V and 6 bases at J, with 16 bases in the middle. The full variable domain, completed using reference TRBV28 and TRBJ1-1, is DVKVTQSSRYLVKRTGEKVFLECVQDMDHENMFWYRQDPGLGLRLIYFSYDVKMKEKGDIPEGYSVSREKKERFSLILESASTNQTSMYLCASGLQGRAEAFFGQGTRLTVV.

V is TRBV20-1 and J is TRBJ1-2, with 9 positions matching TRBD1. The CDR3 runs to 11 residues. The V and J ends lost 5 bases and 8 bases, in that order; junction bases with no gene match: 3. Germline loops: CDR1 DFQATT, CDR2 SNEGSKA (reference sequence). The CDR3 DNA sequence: TGCAGTGCTTTTACAGGGGGCGGCTACACCTTC. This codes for CSAFTGGGYTF.

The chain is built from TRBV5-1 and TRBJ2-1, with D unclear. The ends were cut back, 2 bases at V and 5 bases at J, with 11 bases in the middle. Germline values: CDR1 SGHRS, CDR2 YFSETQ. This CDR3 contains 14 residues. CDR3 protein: CASSFGAENNEQFF. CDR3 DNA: TGCGCCAGCAGCTTCGGTGCCGAGAACAATGAGCAGTTCTTC.

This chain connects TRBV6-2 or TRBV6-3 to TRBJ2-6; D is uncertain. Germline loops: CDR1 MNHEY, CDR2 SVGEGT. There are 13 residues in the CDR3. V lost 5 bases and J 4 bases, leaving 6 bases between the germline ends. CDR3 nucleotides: TGTGCCAGCAGTCCCCTAGGGGCCAACGTCCTGACTTTC. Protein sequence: CASSPLGANVLTF.

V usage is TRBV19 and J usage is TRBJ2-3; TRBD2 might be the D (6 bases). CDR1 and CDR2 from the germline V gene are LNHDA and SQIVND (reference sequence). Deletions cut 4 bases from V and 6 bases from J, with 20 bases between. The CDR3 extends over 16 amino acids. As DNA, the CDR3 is TGTGCCAGTAGTACCTCCCTAGGCGGGGTGGGCGATACGCAGTATTTT. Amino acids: CASSTSLGGVGDTQYF.

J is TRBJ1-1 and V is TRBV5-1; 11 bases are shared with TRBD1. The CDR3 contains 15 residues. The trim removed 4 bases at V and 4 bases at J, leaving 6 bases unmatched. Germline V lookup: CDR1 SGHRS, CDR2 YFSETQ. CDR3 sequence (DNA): TGCGCCAGCAGCGTGGGACAGGGGGTTGCCACTGAAGCTTTCTTT. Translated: CASSVGQGVATEAFF.

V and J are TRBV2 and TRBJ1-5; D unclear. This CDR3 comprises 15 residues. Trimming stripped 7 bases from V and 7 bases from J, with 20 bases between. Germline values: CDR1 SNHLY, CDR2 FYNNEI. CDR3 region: CASILNLEGSQPQHF. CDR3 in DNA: TGTGCCAGCATCCTAAACTTGGAGGGTAGCCAGCCCCAGCATTTT.

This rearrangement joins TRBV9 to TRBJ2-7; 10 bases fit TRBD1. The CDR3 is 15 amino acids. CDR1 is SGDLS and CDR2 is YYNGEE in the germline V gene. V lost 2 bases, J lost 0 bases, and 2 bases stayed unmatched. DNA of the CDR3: TGTGCCAGCAGCGTTGGGACAGGGGACTCCTACGAGCAGTACTTC. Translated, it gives CASSVGTGDSYEQYF. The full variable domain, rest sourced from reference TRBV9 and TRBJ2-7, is DSGVTQTPKHLITATGQRVTLRCSPRSGDLSVYWYQQSLDQGLQFLIQYYNGEERAKGNILERFSAQQFPDLHSELNLSSLELGDSALYFCASSVGTGDSYEQYFGPGTRLTVT.

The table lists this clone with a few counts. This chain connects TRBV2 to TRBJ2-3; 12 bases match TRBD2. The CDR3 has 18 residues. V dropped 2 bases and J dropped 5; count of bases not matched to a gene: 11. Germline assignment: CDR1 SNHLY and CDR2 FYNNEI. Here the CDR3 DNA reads TGTGCCAGCAGTGAACCCGGGCTAGCGGGGGGGCGAGAAGATACGCAGTATTTT. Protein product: CASSEPGLAGGREDTQYF.

The chain's CDR3 is CAISERDRDGFYTGELFF. The DNA for the CDR3 is TGTGCCATCAGTGAGCGGGACAGGGATGGATTTTACACCGGGGAGCTGTTTTTT. The gene calls are TRBV10-3 and TRBJ2-2, with 9 positions matching TRBD1. The CDR3 length is 18 residues. Germline V CDR1 and CDR2: ENHRY, SYGVKD. Losses at the gene ends were 2 bases for V and 3 bases for J; bases not matched to a gene: 10.

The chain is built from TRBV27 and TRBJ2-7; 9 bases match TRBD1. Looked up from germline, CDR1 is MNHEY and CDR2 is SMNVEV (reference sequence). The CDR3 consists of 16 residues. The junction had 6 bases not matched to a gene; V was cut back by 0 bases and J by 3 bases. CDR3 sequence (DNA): TGTGCCAGCAGTTTATCCGAACCGGGACAGGGCTACGAGCAGTACTTC. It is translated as CASSLSEPGQGYEQYF.

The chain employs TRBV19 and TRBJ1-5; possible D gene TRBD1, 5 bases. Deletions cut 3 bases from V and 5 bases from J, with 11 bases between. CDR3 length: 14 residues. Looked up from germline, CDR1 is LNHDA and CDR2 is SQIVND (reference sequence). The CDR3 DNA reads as TGTGCCAGTAGTATGGCCCAGGGCCATCAGCCCCAGCATTTT. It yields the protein CASSMAQGHQPQHF.

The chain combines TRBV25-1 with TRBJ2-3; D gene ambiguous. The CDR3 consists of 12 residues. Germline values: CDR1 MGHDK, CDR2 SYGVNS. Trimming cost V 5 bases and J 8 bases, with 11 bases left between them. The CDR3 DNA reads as TGTGCCAGCAGTCCCCTAGATAGTACGCAGTATTTT. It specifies CASSPLDSTQYF.

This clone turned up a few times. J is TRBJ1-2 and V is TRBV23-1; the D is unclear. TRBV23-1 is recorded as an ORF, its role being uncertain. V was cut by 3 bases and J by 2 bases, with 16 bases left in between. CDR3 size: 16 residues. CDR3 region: CASSHRTENVNYGYTF. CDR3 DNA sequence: TGCGCCAGCAGTCACCGAACAGAGAACGTGAACTATGGCTACACCTTC.

CDR3 nucleotide sequence: TGTGCCAGCAGCCAAGATCCGGGAGGTACGCAGTATTTT. The encoded protein is CASSQDPGGTQYF. The V call is TRBV3-1 (or the pseudogene TRBV3-2), the J call TRBJ2-3; 7 bases fit TRBD2. Germline V gene sequence: CDR1 LGHDT, CDR2 YNNKEL (reference sequence). J was trimmed by 8 bases and V by 0 bases; bases with no gene match: 2. The CDR3 consists of 13 residues.